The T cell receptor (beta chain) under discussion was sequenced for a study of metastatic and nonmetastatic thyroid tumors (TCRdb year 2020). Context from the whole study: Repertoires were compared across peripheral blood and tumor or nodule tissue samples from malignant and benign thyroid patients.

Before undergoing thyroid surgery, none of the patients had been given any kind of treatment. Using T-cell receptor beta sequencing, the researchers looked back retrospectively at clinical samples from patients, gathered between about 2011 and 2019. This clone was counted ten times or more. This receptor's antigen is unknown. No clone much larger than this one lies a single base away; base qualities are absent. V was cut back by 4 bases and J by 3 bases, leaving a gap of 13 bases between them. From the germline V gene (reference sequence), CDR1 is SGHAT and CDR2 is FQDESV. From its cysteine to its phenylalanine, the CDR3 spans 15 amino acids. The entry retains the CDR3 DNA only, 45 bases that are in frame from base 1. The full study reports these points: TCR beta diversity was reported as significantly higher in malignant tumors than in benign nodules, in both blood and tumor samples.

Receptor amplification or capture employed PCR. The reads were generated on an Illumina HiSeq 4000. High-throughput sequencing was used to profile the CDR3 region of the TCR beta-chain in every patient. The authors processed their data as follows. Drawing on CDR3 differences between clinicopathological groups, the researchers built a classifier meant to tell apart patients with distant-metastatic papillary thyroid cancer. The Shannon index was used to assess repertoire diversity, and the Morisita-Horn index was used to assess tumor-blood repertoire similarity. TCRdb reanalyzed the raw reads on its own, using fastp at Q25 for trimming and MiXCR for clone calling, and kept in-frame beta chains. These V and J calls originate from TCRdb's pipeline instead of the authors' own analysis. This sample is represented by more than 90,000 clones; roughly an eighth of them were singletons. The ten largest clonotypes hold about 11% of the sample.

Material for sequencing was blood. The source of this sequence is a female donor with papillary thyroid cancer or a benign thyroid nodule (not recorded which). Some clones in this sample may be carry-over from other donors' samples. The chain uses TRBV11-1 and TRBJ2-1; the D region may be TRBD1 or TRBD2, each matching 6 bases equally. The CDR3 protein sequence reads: CASSSTGGSYNEQFF. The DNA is TGTGCCAGCAGCTCGACCGGGGGCAGCTACAATGAGCAGTTCTTC.